Detailed here is one T cell receptor beta chain. This sample is drawn from a study of T cell clonotyping in hematopoietic cell transplantation. CDR3 size: 15 residues. Trimming removed 4 bases from V and 4 bases from J; junction bases left unmatched: 8. The germline V gene encodes CDR1 SGHKS and CDR2 YYEKEE (reference sequence). Sequenced by immunoSEQ multiplex PCR; TCRdb stores in-frame clones only, minus some. The sample has 7,500 to 9,500 clones, around 85% seen once; the top ten hold about 30%. The sample consisted of PBMCs, taken 180 days after allogeneic stem cell transplant. The rearrangement uses TRBV5-5 and TRBJ2-1; 7 positions match TRBD1. The TCR was taken from a female patient in her 30s who had an allogeneic stem cell transplant, so the T cells may come from the graft donor. Some clones in this sample may be carry-over from other donors' samples. For the CDR3, the DNA is TGTGCCAGCAGCACACAGGGGTTGGGGTACAATGAGCAGTTCTTC. It translates to CASSTQGLGYNEQFF. Full variable domain (remainder filled in from reference TRBV5-5 and TRBJ2-1): DAGVTQSPTHLIKTRGQQVTLRCSPISGHKSVSWYQQVLGQGPQFIFQYYEKEERGRGNFPDRFSARQFPNYSSELNVNALLLGDSALYLCASSTQGLGYNEQFFGPGTRLTVL.